This TCR beta chain was captured in a study of T cell clonotyping in hematopoietic cell transplantation. Findings of the study overall: Few recipient clonotypes overlapped donors; over 97% were de novo at given depth. Recipient TCR diversity dropped after transplant; expanded clonotypes rose from day 30 to 180. Higher Inverse Simpson Index values in graft donor and pretransplant recipient predicted broader posttransplant TCR diversity.

V was clipped by 3 bases and J by 6 bases, with 12 bases between them. From germline, CDR1 is SEHNR and CDR2 FQNEAQ (reference sequence). CDR3 length: 14 residues. This table comes from immunoSEQ multiplex PCR, and its TCRdb copy is limited to in-frame clones, with some not included. The table records some 9,900 clones, roughly 71% of them present only once. About this clone itself: The antigen remains unidentified.

Samples: about 28 days before transplant, then days 30, 100 and 180 after. Material: PBMCs, obtained 30 days after allogeneic stem cell transplant. V and J are TRBV7-9 and TRBJ2-1, with D possibly TRBD2 on 6 matching bases. The sequence came from a female patient aged 40-50 years who had an allogeneic stem cell transplant from a related donor, so T cells may come from the graft donor. Some clones in this sample may be carry-over from other donors' samples. CDR3 sequence (DNA): TGTGCCAGCAGCTTTCCTAGCGTTGTCAATGAGCAGTTCTTC. This encodes CASSFPSVVNEQFF.